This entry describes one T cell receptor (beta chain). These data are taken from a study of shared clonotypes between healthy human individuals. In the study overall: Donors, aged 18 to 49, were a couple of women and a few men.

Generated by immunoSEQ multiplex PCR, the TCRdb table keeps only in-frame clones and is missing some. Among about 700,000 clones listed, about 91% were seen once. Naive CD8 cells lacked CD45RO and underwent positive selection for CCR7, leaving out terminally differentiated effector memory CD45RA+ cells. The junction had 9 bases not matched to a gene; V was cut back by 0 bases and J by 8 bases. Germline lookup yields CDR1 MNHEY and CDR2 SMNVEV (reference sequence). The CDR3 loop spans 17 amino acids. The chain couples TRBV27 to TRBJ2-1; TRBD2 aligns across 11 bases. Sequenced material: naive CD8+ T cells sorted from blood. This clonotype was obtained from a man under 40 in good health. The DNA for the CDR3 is TGTGCCAGCAGTTTATCGACCTTAGCGGGAGGGCCTCATGAGCAGTTCTTC. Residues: CASSLSTLAGGPHEQFF.